The 25 T cell receptor beta chains below come from one sample, sequenced in a study of molecular identifiers for immune sequencing clone quantification. Each CDR3 protein is one row after TCRdb ran MiXCR on the PCR reads. Of some 65,000 distinct CDR3 sequences listed, 18% were seen once; the top ten hold about 1.6%. Specimen: naive CD8+ T cells from blood, with Jurkat cell RNA spiked in. Documented subset: FACS-sorted CD8+CD4-CCR7+CD45RA+ naive T cells. Receptors originate from a human donor in good health. Some libraries in this study had Jurkat cell RNA spiked in.

This clonotype was observed at least ten times. The chain carries TRBV15 and TRBJ2-7; D is perhaps TRBD1 (6 bases). The CDR3 consists of 18 residues. Germline CDR1 is LNHNV and CDR2 is YYDKDF (reference sequence). The germline V and J ends were trimmed by 3 bases and 0 bases, with 21 bases remaining between them. CDR3 nucleotides: TGTGCCACCAGCAGTAGCAGGCCCATCGACAGGAGCTCCTACGAGCAGTACTTC. It specifies CATSSSRPIDRSSYEQYF.

This clonotype was recorded a few times. This is likely a read error, given that the CDR3 carries no conserved phenylalanine or tryptophan at its end. The chain recombines TRBV7-2 with TRBJ2-7, with 9 bases lining up with TRBD2. From germline, CDR1 is SGHTA and CDR2 FQGNSA. The CDR3 totals 18 residues. V lost 1 base to trimming and J lost 3 bases; unmatched junction nucleotides: 13. CDR3 amino acids: CASSLEQRVAGAFYEQYL. The CDR3 region has the DNA TGTGCCAGCAGCTTAGAGCAGCGAGTAGCGGGAGCGTTCTACGAGCAGTACCTC.

This clonotype appeared many times. The V call is TRBV3-1, the J call TRBJ2-5, with D tentatively TRBD2 (6 bases). This CDR3 is 15 amino acids long. Germline CDR1 reads LGHDT; CDR2 reads YNNKEL (reference sequence). V was shortened by 0 bases and J by 0 bases, with 8 bases between the two germline ends. The CDR3 reads CASSQDSGDQETQYF. CDR3 nucleotides: TGTGCCAGCAGCCAAGATTCGGGAGACCAAGAGACCCAGTACTTC.

This clonotype came up many times. Since the CDR3 does not end with the conserved phenylalanine or tryptophan, this likely comes from a read error. The DNA is left out, because the CDR3 cannot be placed on it with certainty; the CDR3 is given as TCRdb lists it. This chain links TRBV29-1 with TRBJ2-1; the D segment call TRBD1 is taken from the table without a DNA check. CDR1 and CDR2 (germline): SQVTM, ANQGSEA. The CDR3 is made up of 9 amino acids, end residues included. CDR3 region: CSVEDNVGA.

With regard to this clonotype: A single base separates this from a much larger clone, so it may be a read error. The chain has TRBV7-3 and TRBJ2-5; 9 bases map to TRBD1. This CDR3 spans 14 amino acids. The germline V gene has CDR1 SGHTA and CDR2 FQGTGA. The CDR3 coding sequence is TGTGCCGGCAGCCCGACAGGGGGGCAAGAGACCCAGTACTTC. Amino acids: CAGSPTGGQETQYF.

The gene calls are TRBV6-1 and TRBJ2-2, with a possible D match to TRBD2 (5 bases). Deletions cut 6 bases from V and 7 bases from J, with 9 bases between. The CDR3 has 12 residues. Germline V gene data show CDR1 as MNHNS and CDR2 as SASEGT. CDR3 amino acids: CASSGVFGELFF. DNA for the CDR3: TGTGCCAGCAGCGGGGTTTTCGGGGAGCTGTTTTTT.

Comment on this clonotype: A much bigger clone sits one base away, suggesting this may be a read error. The chain has TRBV28 and TRBJ1-4; D call uncertain. The germline V gene encodes CDR1 MDHEN and CDR2 SYDVKM. Trimming removed 6 bases at V and 5 bases at J, with 19 bases between. The CDR3 loop spans 16 amino acids. The CDR3 loop reads CASRPTLGVGNEKLFF. Written as DNA, the CDR3 is TGTGCCAGCAGGCCCACCCTCGGGGTCGGGAATGAAAAACTGTTTTTT.

Ten or more counts support this clonotype. The chain combines TRBV7-6 with TRBJ2-5, with D perhaps being TRBD1 or TRBD2 (5 bases each). This CDR3 is built from 14 residues. Germline V gene lookup returns CDR1 SGHVS and CDR2 FNYEAQ. V was shortened by 3 bases and J by 4 bases, with 12 bases between the two germline ends. The CDR3 region is CASSFLEGRETQYF. CDR3 coding DNA: TGTGCCAGCAGCTTCCTAGAGGGGCGAGAGACCCAGTACTTC.

This clonotype was found a few times. The chain carries TRBV7-4 and TRBJ2-1; 8 bases line up with TRBD1. The V segment lost 5 bases and the J segment 3 bases; nucleotides outside the gene matches: 6. CDR1 and CDR2 from the germline V gene are SGHVT and SQSDAQ. The CDR3 has 15 residues. The CDR3, as DNA: TGTGCCAGCAGCCTTGGACAGGGTTTCTACAATGAGCAGTTCTTC. Translated: CASSLGQGFYNEQFF.

V usage is TRBV12-3 or TRBV12-4 and J usage is TRBJ1-2, with a possible D match to TRBD1 (5 bases). The V end was cut by 5 bases, the J end by 5 bases, with 18 bases between. CDR3 length: 15 residues. This CDR3 reads CASSPKVGGSYGYTF. CDR3 bases: TGTGCCAGCAGTCCCAAGGTGGGGGGAAGTTATGGCTACACCTTC.

A note on this clonotype: A read error is possible here, since a much larger clone lies one base away. The chain links TRBV4-3 to TRBJ2-1; 9 bases agree with TRBD2. The CDR3 consists of 16 residues. CDR1 and CDR2 (germline): LGHNA, YSLEER. CDR3 residues: CASSHHSGRINNEQSF. The CDR3, as DNA: TGCGCCAGCAGCCATCATAGCGGGAGAATTAACAATGAGCAGTCCTTC.

This clonotype was recorded many times. The chain uses TRBV11-2 and TRBJ2-1; 9 bases match TRBD2. Germline-derived CDR1 and CDR2 are SGHAT and FQNNGV. V trimming: 4 bases; J trimming: 5 bases; junction bases outside the gene matches: 6. The CDR3 is 15 residues long. The CDR3 here is CASSSLAGSNNEQFF. The CDR3 coding sequence is TGTGCCAGCAGCTCGCTAGCGGGAAGCAACAATGAGCAGTTCTTC.

This clonotype has ten or more counts. The rearrangement joins TRBV6-2 or TRBV6-3 to TRBJ1-5; tentatively, D is TRBD1 (5 bases). The CDR3 runs 12 residues. Between the trimmed V and J ends, which lost 6 bases and 5 bases, there was a span of 8 bases. Germline values: CDR1 MNHEY, CDR2 SVGEGT. The CDR3 region has the DNA TGTGCCAGCAGAGAACAGGATCAGCCCCAGCATTTT. This sequence encodes CASREQDQPQHF.

Note on this clonotype: This may come from a read error, since a much larger clone is one base off. Given the absence of the conserved phenylalanine or tryptophan at the CDR3 end, a read error is likely. The chain links TRBV12-3 or TRBV12-4 to TRBJ2-1; D gene ambiguous. Trimming removed 5 bases at V and 10 bases at J, with 15 bases between. The CDR3 extends over 13 amino acids. CDR3 coding DNA: TGTGCCAGCAGTCTAATAAGTTTGGGGGAGCAGTTCTCC. This encodes CASSLISLGEQFS.

V and J are TRBV6-2 or TRBV6-3 and TRBJ2-5, with D uncertain. With 0 bases removed from V and 4 bases from J, the gap between germline ends came to 12 bases. Germline lookup yields CDR1 MNHEY and CDR2 SVGEGT. This CDR3 region has 15 residues. The CDR3 loop reads CASSYSADRRETQYF. The CDR3 DNA follows: TGTGCCAGCAGTTACTCGGCAGATCGGAGAGAGACCCAGTACTTC.

The table lists this clonotype with many counts. The chain is built from TRBV11-1 and TRBJ2-7; unclear D gene. The CDR3 has 13 amino acids. Germline values: CDR1 SGHAT, CDR2 FQDESV (reference sequence). V was shortened by 1 base and J by 5 bases, with 9 bases between the two germline ends. CDR3 DNA: TGTGCCAGCAGCTTAGAGTCCCCAGACGAGCAGTACTTC. This gives the protein CASSLESPDEQYF.

This clonotype was seen repeatedly, ten times or more. The chain joins TRBV20-1 to TRBJ1-1; D unclear. The germline V and J ends were trimmed by 6 bases and 0 bases, with 8 bases remaining between them. The CDR3 is 12 amino acids. From germline, CDR1 is DFQATT and CDR2 SNEGSKA (reference sequence). CDR3 loop: CSALSMNTEAFF. As DNA, the CDR3 is TGCAGTGCCCTGTCCATGAACACTGAAGCTTTCTTT.

Turning to this clonotype: This may stem from a read error, because a much larger clone lies one nucleotide away. The chain employs TRBV7-6 and TRBJ1-2, with D maybe TRBD1 (5 bases). The ends were cut back, 5 bases at V and 4 bases at J, with 14 bases in the middle. Germline CDR1 is SGHVS and CDR2 is FNYEAQ. The CDR3 is 14 amino acids. CDR3 in DNA: TGTGCCAGCAGCGACGGACGGGGGTCCTATGGCTACACCTTC. Translating it yields CASSDGRGSYGYTF.

This clonotype was detected many times. The V and J genes are TRBV7-9 and TRBJ2-1, with 7 bases identical to TRBD2. The CDR3 extends over 19 amino acids. CDR1 is SEHNR, CDR2 FQNEAQ, per germline (reference sequence). J was trimmed by 0 bases and V by 1 base; bases with no gene match: 12. DNA for the CDR3: TGTGCCAGCAGCTTAGGGACCCCTGAAGCGGGGAGCTCCTACAATGAGCAGTTCTTC. Its protein product is CASSLGTPEAGSSYNEQFF.

The table lists this clonotype with many counts. The chain has TRBV13 and TRBJ2-7; D is perhaps TRBD2 (5 bases). The CDR3 has 14 residues. Trimming took 5 bases from V and 5 from J, leaving 16 bases between them. Germline CDR1 PRHDT, CDR2 FYEKMQ (reference sequence). In DNA form, the CDR3 reads TGTGCCAGCAGCCCAATGACCGGGGTCCACGAGCAGTACTTC. Protein sequence: CASSPMTGVHEQYF.

At least ten counts were recorded for this clonotype. V and J are TRBV3-2 and TRBJ2-7. TRBV3-2 is noted as a pseudogene. CDR3 size: 12 residues. In DNA, the CDR3 is TGTGCCAGCCGCCGGAGACCCCACGAGCAGTACTTC. This gives the protein CASRRRPHEQYF.

This clonotype was detected ten times or more. The V gene is TRBV7-9, the J gene TRBJ2-2; D unresolved. Germline values: CDR1 SEHNR, CDR2 FQNEAQ (reference sequence). Trimming pared 0 bases from V and 7 bases from J, leaving 9 bases between. There are 14 residues in the CDR3. The CDR3, as DNA: TGTGCCAGCAGCTTAGCAAAGATTGGCGGGGAGCTGTTTTTT. Encoded protein: CASSLAKIGGELFF.

For the CDR3, the DNA is TGTGCCAGAGGGGAAAGGATGGCCCCAGAAGCTTTCTTT. Translating it yields CARGERMAPEAFF. The chain employs TRBV2 and TRBJ1-1, with D perhaps matching TRBD1 (5 bases). V lost 9 bases and J 8 bases, leaving 19 bases between the germline ends. Germline-derived CDR1 and CDR2 are SNHLY and FYNNEI. There are 13 residues in the CDR3.

About this clonotype itself: The germline gene is not matched at one end of the junction; a read error may be the cause. The genes are TRBV9 and TRBJ2-1; D gene uncertain. This CDR3 is built from 13 residues. Germline V lookup: CDR1 SGDLS, CDR2 YYNGEE. This CDR3 reads CAGSASSYNEQFF. For the CDR3, the DNA is TGTGCCGGCAGCGCGAGCTCCTACAATGAGCAGTTCTTC. Variable domain in full (rest from reference TRBV9 and TRBJ2-1): DSGVTQTPKHLITATGQRVTLRCSPRSGDLSVYWYQQSLDQGLQFLIQYYNGEERAKGNILERFSAQQFPDLHSELNLSSLELGDSALYFCAGSASSYNEQFFGPGTRLTVL.

This clonotype was recorded many times. This sequence joins TRBV27 and TRBJ1-1, with 9 bases matching TRBD1. CDR1 is MNHEY, CDR2 SMNVEV, per germline (reference sequence). The CDR3 totals 13 residues. V shed 5 bases and J 3 bases; nucleotides not matched to a gene: 1. The CDR3 nucleotides read TGTGCCAGCAGTACAGGGGGCGACACTGAAGCTTTCTTT. It codes for CASSTGGDTEAFF.